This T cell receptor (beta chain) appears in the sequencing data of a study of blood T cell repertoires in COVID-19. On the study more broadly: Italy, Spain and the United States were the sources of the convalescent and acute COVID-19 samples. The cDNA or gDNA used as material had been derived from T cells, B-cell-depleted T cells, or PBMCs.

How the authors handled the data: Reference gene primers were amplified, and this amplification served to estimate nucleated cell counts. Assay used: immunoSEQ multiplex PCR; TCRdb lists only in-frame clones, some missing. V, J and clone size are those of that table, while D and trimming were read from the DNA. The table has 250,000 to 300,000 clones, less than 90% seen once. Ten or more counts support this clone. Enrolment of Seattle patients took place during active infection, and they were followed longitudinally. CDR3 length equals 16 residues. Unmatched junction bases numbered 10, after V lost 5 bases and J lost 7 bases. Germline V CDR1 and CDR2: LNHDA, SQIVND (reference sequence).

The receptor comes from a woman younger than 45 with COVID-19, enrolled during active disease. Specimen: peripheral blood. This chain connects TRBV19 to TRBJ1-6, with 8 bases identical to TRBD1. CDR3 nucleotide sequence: TGTGCCAGTAGTCCCCAGGGAGGACAGGGAAATTCACCCCTCCACTTT. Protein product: CASSPQGGQGNSPLHF.